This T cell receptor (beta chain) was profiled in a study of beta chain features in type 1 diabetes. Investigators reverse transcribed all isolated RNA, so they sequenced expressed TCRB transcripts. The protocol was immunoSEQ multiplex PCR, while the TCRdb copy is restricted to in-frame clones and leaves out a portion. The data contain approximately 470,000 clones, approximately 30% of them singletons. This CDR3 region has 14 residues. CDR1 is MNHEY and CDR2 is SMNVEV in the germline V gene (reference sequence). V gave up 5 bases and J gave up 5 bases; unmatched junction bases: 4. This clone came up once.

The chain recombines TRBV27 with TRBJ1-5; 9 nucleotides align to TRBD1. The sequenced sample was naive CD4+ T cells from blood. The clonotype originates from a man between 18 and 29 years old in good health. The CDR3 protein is CASSQQGAHQPQHF. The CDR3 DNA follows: TGTGCCAGCAGTCAACAGGGGGCCCATCAGCCCCAGCATTTT.